The 6 T cell receptor beta chains below all came from one sample that was sequenced in a study of blood T cells in healthy people across ages. Sample-barcoded 5' priming and a J-beta primer mix drove a second PCR of about 6 to 12 cycles. TCRdb re-called the 5' RACE reads with MiXCR, one entry per CDR3 protein. This table has hundreds of thousands of distinct CDR3 sequences, around 48% appearing once. Sequencing input: blood. The origin of the receptors is an older man in good health.

The genes are TRBV4-1 and TRBJ1-2; 7 bases match TRBD1. The germline V gene encodes CDR1 MGHRA and CDR2 YSYEKL. Trimming cost V 3 bases and J 8 bases; bases outside gene matches: 6. This CDR3 comprises 13 residues. The CDR3 nucleotides are TGCGCCAGCAGCCAGGAGGACAGGTTCGGCTACACCTTC. This translates into CASSQEDRFGYTF.

The sample holds a few counts of this clonotype. The chain recombines TRBV20-1 with TRBJ1-2; D ambiguous. The CDR3 consists of 14 residues. With 3 bases removed from V and 5 bases from J, the gap between germline ends came to 16 bases. Germline CDR1 is DFQATT and CDR2 is SNEGSKA (reference sequence). The CDR3, as DNA: TGCAGTGCTAGCTTGGCACAGATCCCTTATGGCTACACCTTC. It codes for CSASLAQIPYGYTF.

In this sample, this clonotype turned up a few times. This CDR3 reads CASNDYLYYEQYF. The CDR3 DNA sequence: TGCGCCAGCAACGACTACCTCTACTACGAGCAGTACTTC. The rearrangement links TRBV10-2 to TRBJ2-7; TRBD2 is a possible D gene (5 bases). Germline-derived CDR1 and CDR2 are WSHSY and SAAADI. This CDR3 spans 13 amino acids. The V gene lost 7 bases and the J gene lost 3 bases, with 13 bases spanning the gap.

The rearrangement uses TRBV20-1 and TRBJ1-4; D perhaps matches TRBD1 (5 bases). The CDR3 loop spans 13 amino acids. The germline gives CDR1 DFQATT, CDR2 SNEGSKA (reference sequence). The V and J ends lost 5 bases and 7 bases respectively, with 14 bases between them. Written as DNA, the CDR3 is TGCAGTGCTGGCGGGGCATTAGGTGAAAAACTGTTTTTT. Translating gives CSAGGALGEKLFF.

The table lists this clonotype with a few counts. The J gene is TRBJ2-7, the V gene TRBV28, with TRBD1 matching over 7 bases. This CDR3 has 13 amino acids. V shed 6 bases and J 2 bases; nucleotides not matched to a gene: 4. CDR1 and CDR2 (germline): MDHEN, SYDVKM. The CDR3 sequence is CASRPGQTYEQYF. CDR3 coding DNA: TGTGCCAGCAGACCGGGACAGACCTACGAGCAGTACTTC.

This clonotype was seen only a few times. This chain joins TRBV7-2 and TRBJ2-7, with D possibly called TRBD1 or TRBD2 (6 bases each). CDR1 SGHTA and CDR2 FQGNSA come from the germline V gene. V shed 5 bases and J shed 7 bases, with 12 bases lying between them. CDR3 size: 12 residues. CDR3 residues: CASSPRGAEQYF. The DNA of the CDR3 is TGTGCCAGCAGCCCGAGGGGGGCTGAGCAGTACTTC.